Here is one TCR beta chain with its context. The source of the sample is a study of blood T cell repertoires in COVID-19. The J segment lost 0 bases and the V segment lost 4 bases, leaving 13 bases of the junction unmatched. Germline V gene sequence: CDR1 PRHDT, CDR2 FYEKMQ (reference sequence). The CDR3 contains 19 residues. The repertoire was sequenced with immunoSEQ multiplex PCR; TCRdb's copy has only in-frame clones and lacks some. The sample yields 350,000 to 550,000 clones, 75% to 90% seen once. Participants came from roughly 23 US areas, aged roughly 18 to 95 years. Resolution of symptoms, clearance, or two negative PCRs was present in recovered Cohort 3 donors.

The specimen was PBMCs or T cells enriched from blood (not recorded which). This TCR was recovered from a man in his thirties or forties who had recovered from COVID-19. The chain uses TRBV13 and TRBJ1-3; 9 bases line up with TRBD1. The CDR3 region is CASSSSGKTGGLSGNTIYF. CDR3 nucleotide sequence: TGTGCCAGCAGCTCTTCCGGAAAAACAGGGGGCCTCTCTGGAAACACCATATATTTT.